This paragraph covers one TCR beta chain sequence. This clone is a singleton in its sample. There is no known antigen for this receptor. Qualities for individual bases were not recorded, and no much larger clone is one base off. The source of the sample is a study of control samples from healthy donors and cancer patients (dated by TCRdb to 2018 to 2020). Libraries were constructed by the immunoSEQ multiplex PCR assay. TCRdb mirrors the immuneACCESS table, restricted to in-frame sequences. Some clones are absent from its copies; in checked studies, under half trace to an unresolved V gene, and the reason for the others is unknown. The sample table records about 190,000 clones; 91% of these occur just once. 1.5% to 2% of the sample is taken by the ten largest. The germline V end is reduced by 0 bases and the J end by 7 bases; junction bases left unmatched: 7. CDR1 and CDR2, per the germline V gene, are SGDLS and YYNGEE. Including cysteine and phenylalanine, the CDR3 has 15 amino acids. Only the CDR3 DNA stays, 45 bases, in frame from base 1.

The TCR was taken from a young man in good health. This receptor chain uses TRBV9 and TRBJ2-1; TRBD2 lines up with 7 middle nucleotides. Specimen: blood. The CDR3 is CASSVVGGPGNEQFF. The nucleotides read TGTGCCAGCAGCGTAGTGGGAGGGCCCGGAAATGAGCAGTTCTTC.